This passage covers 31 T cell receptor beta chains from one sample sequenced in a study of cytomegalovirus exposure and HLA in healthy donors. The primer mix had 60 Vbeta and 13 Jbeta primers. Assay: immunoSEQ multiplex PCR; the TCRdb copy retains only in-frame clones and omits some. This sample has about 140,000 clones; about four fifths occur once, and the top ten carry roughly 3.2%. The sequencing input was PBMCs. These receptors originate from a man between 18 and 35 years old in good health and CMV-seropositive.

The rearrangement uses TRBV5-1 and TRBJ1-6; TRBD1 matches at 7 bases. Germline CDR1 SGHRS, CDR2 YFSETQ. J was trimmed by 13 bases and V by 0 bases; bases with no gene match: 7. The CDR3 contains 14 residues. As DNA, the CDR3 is TGCGCCAGCAGCTTGGAGACAGGGTTTAATCCCCTCCACTTT. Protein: CASSLETGFNPLHF.

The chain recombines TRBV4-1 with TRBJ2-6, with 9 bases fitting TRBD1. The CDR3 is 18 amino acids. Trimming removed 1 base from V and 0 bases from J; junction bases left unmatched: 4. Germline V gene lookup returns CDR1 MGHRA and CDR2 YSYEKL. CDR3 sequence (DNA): TGCGCCAGCAGCCAAGGGGACAGGGTGAGCTCTGGGGCCAACGTCCTGACTTTC. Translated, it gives CASSQGDRVSSGANVLTF.

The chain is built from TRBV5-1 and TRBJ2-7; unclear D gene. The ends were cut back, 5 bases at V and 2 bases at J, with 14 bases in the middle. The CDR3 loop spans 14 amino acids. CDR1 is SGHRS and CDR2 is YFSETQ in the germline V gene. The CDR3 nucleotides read TGCGCCAGCAGAGAAGGTCCGGGTCCCTACGAGCAGTACTTC. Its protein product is CASREGPGPYEQYF.

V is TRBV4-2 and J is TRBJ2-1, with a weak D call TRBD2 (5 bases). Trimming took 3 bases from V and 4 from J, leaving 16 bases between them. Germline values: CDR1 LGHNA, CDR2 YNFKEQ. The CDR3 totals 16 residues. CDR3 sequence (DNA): TGTGCCAGCAGCCAGGGTCTGGACTTATCGTACAATGAGCAGTTCTTC. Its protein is CASSQGLDLSYNEQFF.

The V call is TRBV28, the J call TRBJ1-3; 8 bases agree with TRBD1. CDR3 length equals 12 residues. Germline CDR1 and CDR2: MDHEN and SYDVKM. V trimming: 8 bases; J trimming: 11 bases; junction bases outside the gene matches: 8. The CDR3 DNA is TGTGCCAGCTCCGGACAGGGAAGTTCCATATATTTT. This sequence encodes CASSGQGSSIYF. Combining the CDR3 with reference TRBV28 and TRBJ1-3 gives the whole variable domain DVKVTQSSRYLVKRTGEKVFLECVQDMDHENMFWYRQDPGLGLRLIYFSYDVKMKEKGDIPEGYSVSREKKERFSLILESASTNQTSMYLCASSGQGSSIYFGEGSWLTVV.

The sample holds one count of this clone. This CDR3 reads CASSERGYEQYF. The CDR3 bases are TGCGCCAGCAGTGAGCGGGGGTACGAGCAGTACTTC. The rearrangement links TRBV10-1 to TRBJ2-5; possibly TRBD2 for D (6 bases). The J call may be in error: the DNA end matches TRBJ2-7 better. The CDR3 contains 12 residues. CDR1 is WNHNN, CDR2 SYGVQD, per germline (reference sequence).

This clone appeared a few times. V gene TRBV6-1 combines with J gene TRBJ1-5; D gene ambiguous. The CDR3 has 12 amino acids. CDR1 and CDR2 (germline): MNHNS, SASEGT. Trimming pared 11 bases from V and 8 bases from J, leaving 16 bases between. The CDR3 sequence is CADLLLPKPQHF. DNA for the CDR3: TGTGCCGACTTGCTGCTGCCGAAGCCCCAGCATTTT.

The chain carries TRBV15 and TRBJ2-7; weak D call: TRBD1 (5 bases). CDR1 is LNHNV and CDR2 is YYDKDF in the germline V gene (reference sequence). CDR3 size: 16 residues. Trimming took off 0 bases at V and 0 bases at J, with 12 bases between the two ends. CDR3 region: CATSRDGATFSYEQYF. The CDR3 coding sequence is TGTGCCACCAGCAGAGATGGGGCTACTTTCTCCTACGAGCAGTACTTC.

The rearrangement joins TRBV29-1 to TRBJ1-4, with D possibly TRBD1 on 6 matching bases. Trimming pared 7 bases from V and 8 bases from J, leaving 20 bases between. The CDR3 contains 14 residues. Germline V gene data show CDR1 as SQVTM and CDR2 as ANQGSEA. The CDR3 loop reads CSGKEQGHGEKLFF. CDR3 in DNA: TGCAGCGGAAAAGAGCAGGGGCACGGGGAAAAACTGTTTTTT. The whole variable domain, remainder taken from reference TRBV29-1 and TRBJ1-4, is SAVISQKPSRDICQRGTSLTIQCQVDSQVTMMFWYRQQPGQSLTLIATANQGSEATYESGFVIDKFPISRPNLTFSTLTVSNMSPEDSSIYLCSGKEQGHGEKLFFGSGTQLSVL.

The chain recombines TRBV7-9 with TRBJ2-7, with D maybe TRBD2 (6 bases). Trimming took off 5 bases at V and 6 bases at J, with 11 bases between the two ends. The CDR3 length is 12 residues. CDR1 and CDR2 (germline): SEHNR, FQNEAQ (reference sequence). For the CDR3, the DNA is TGTGCCAGCAGCGCTCGGGGGAGCGAGCAGTACTTC. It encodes CASSARGSEQYF.

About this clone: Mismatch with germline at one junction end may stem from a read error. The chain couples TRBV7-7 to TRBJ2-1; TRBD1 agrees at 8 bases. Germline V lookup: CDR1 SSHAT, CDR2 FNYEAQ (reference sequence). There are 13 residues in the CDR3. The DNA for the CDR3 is TGTGCTAGCAGCTACAACAGGGGGAATGAGCAGTTCTTC. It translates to CASSYNRGNEQFF.

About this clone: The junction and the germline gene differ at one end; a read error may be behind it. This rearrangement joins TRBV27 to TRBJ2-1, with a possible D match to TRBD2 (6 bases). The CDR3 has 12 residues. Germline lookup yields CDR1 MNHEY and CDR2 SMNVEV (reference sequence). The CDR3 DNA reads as TGTGCCAGCAGTTTATCGCGGGACTCCTTGCTCTTC. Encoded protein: CASSLSRDSLLF.

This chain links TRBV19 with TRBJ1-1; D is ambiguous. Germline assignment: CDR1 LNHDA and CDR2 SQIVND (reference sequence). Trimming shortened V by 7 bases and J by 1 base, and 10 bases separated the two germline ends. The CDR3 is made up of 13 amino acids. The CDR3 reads CASMASRNTEAFF. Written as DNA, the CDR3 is TGTGCCAGTATGGCCTCCCGGAACACTGAAGCTTTCTTT.

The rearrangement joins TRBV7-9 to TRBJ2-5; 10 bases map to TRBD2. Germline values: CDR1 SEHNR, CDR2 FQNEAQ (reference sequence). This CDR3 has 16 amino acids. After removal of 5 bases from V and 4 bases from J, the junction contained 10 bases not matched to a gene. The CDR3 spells CASSAPEREGVETQYF. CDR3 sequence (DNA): TGTGCCAGCAGCGCCCCAGAGCGGGAGGGGGTAGAGACCCAGTACTTC. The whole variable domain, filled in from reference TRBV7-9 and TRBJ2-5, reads DTGVSQNPRHKITKRGQNVTFRCDPISEHNRLYWYRQTLGQGPEFLTYFQNEAQLEKSRLLSDRFSAERPKGSFSTLEIQRTEQGDSAMYLCASSAPEREGVETQYFGPGTRLLVL.

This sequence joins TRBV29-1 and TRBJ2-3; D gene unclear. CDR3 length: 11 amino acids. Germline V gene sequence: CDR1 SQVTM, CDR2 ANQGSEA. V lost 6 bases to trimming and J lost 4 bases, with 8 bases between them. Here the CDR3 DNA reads TGCAGCGTGTCAAATGCAGATACGCAGTATTTT. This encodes CSVSNADTQYF.

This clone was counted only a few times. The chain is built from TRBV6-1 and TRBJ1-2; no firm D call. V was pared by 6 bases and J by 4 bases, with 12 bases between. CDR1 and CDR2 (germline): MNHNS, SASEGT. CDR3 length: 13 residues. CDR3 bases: TGTGCCAGCAGCCTCGGACTGACCTATGGCTACACCTTC. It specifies CASSLGLTYGYTF.

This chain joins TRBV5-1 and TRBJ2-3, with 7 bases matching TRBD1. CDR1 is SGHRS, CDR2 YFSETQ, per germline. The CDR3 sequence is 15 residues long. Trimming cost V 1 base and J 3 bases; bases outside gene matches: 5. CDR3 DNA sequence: TGCGCCAGCAGCTTGACAGGGGAACCAACAGATACGCAGTATTTT. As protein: CASSLTGEPTDTQYF. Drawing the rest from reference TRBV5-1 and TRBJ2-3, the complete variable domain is KAGVTQTPRYLIKTRGQQVTLSCSPISGHRSVSWYQQTPGQGLQFLFEYFSETQRNKGNFPGRFSGRQFSNSRSEMNVSTLELGDSALYLCASSLTGEPTDTQYFGPGTRLTVL.

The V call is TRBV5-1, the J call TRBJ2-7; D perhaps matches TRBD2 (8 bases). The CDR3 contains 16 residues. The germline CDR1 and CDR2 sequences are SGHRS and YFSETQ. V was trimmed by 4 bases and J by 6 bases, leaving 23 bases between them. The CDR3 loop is CASSREGAGRLGEQYF. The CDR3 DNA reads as TGCGCCAGCAGCCGGGAGGGGGCAGGGCGTTTGGGCGAGCAGTACTTC.

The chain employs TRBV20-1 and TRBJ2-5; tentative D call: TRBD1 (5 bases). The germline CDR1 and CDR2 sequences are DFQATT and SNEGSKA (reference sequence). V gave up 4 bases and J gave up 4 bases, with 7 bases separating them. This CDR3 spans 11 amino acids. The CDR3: CSATGLETQYF. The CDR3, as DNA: TGCAGTGCTACAGGGCTAGAGACCCAGTACTTC.

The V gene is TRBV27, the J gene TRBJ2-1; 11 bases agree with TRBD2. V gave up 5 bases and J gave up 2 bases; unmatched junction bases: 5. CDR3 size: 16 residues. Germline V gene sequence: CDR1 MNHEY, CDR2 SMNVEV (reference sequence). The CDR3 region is CASSPPGLAAYNEQFF. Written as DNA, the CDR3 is TGTGCCAGCAGTCCCCCGGGACTAGCGGCCTACAATGAGCAGTTCTTC.

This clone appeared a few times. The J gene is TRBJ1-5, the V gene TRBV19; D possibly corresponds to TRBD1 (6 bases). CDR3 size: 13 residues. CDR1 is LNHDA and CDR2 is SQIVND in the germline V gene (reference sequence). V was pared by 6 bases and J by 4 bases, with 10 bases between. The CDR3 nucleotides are TGTGCCAGTAGAGACAGGATAAATCAGCCCCAGCATTTT. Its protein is CASRDRINQPQHF.

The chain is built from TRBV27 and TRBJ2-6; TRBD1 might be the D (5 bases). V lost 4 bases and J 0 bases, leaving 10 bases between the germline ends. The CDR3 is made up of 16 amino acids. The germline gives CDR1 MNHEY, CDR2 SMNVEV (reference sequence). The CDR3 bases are TGTGCCAGCAGTTCATTAAGGGGCTCTGGGGCCAACGTCCTGACTTTC. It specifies CASSSLRGSGANVLTF.

In DNA form, the CDR3 reads TGTGCCAGCAGCAAATGGACAGGGGAGAGTGGAAACACCATATATTTT. It yields the protein CASSKWTGESGNTIYF. The chain joins TRBV21-1 to TRBJ1-3; TRBD1, the table's D call, lacks a check against the DNA. TRBV21-1 is classified as a pseudogene. This CDR3 is built from 16 residues.

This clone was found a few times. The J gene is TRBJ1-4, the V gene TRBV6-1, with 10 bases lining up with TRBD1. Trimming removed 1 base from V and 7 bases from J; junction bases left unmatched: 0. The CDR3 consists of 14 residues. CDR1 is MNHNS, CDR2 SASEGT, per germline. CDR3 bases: TGTGCCAGCAGTGAAGGACAGGGGGCTGAAAAACTGTTTTTT. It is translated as CASSEGQGAEKLFF.

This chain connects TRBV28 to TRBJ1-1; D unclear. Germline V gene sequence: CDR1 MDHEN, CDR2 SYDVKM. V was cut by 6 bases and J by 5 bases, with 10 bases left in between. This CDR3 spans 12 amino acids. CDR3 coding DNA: TGTGCCAGCAGCCCTGCGGGGACTGAAGCTTTCTTT. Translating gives CASSPAGTEAFF.

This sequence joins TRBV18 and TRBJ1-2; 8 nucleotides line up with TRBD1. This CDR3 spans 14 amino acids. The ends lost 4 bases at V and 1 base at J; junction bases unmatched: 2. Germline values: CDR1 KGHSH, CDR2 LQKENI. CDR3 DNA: TGTGCCAGCTCACTACAGGGGGTTAACTATGGCTACACCTTC. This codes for CASSLQGVNYGYTF.

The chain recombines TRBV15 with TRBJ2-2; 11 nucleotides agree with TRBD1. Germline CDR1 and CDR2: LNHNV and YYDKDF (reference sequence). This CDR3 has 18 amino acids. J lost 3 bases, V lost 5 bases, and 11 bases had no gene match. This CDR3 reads CATSVRDRGEKDTGELFF. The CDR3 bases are TGTGCCACCAGCGTCCGGGACAGGGGGGAGAAGGACACCGGGGAGCTGTTTTTT.

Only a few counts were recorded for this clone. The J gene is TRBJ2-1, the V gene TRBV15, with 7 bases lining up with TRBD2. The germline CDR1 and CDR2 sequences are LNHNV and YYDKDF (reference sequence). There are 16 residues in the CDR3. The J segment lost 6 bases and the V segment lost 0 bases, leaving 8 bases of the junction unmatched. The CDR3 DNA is TGTGCCACCAGCAGAGATAAGGCCAGGGAGGGCAATGAGCAGTTCTTC. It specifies CATSRDKAREGNEQFF.

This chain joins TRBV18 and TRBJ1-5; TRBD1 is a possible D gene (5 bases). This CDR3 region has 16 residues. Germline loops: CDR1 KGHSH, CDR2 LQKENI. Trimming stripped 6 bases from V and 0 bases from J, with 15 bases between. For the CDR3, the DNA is TGTGCCAGCTCGCATGACAGCCATTATAGCAATCAGCCCCAGCATTTT. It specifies CASSHDSHYSNQPQHF.

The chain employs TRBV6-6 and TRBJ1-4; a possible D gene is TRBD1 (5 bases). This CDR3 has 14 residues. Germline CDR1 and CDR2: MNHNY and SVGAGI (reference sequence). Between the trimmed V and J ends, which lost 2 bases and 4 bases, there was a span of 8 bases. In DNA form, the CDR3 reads TGTGCCAGCAGTTACGGGGCACATAATGAAAAACTGTTTTTT. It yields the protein CASSYGAHNEKLFF.

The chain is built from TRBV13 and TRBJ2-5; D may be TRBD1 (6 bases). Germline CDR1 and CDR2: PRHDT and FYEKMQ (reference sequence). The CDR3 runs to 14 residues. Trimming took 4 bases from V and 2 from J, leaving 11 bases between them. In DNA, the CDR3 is TGTGCCAGCAGCTCTTCGACAGGACAAGAGACCCAGTACTTC. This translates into CASSSSTGQETQYF.